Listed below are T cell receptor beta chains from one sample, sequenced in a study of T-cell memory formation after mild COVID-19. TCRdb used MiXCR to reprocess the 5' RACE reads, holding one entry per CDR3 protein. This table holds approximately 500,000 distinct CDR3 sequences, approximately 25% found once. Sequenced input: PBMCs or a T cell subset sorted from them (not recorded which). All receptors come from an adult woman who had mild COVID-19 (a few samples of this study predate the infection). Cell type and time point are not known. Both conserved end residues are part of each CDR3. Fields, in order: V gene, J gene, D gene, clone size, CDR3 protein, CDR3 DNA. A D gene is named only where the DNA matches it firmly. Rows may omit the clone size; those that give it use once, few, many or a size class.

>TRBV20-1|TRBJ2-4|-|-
CSARDGRVSKNIQYF
TGCAGTGCTAGAGATGGCAGGGTCTCCAAAAACATTCAGTACTTC
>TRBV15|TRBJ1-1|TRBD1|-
CATSRDGDSEAFF
TGTGCCACCAGCAGAGATGGGGACAGTGAAGCTTTCTTT
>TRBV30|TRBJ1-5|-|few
CAWKEGNQPQHF
TGTGCCTGGAAGGAGGGGAATCAGCCCCAGCATTTT
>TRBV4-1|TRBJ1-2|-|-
CASSHRGPGDPTKSYGYTF
TGCGCCAGCAGCCACCGGGGACCCGGAGACCCAACAAAAAGTTATGGCTACACCTTC
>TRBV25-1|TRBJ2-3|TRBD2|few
CASSGSGLAERTDTQYF
TGTGCCAGCAGTGGATCGGGACTAGCGGAGCGCACAGATACGCAGTATTTT
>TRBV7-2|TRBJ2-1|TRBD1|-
CASSSTLAGTGGHEQFF
TGTGCCAGCAGCTCCACTTTGGCCGGGACAGGGGGGCATGAGCAGTTCTTC
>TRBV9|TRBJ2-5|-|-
CASSVAALRQETQYF
TGTGCCAGCAGCGTAGCAGCCTTGAGACAAGAGACCCAGTACTTC
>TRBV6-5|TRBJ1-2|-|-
CASSYSTGWVGYTF
TGTGCCAGCAGTTACAGCACAGGGTGGGTTGGCTACACCTTC
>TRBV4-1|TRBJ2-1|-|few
CASSQTSYNEQFF
TGCGCCAGCAGCCAAACGTCTTACAATGAGCAGTTCTTC
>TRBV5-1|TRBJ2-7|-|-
CASSPQQGGPYEQYF
TGCGCCAGCAGCCCGCAACAAGGGGGTCCCTACGAGCAGTACTTC
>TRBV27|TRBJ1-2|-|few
CASSPREAAYGYTF
TGTGCCAGCAGCCCCAGGGAGGCAGCCTATGGCTACACCTTC
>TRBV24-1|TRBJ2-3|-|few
CATSDDRTSTDTQYF
TGTGCCACCAGTGACGACAGGACTAGCACAGATACGCAGTATTTT
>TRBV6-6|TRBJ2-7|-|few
CASRYRDVNYEQYF
TGTGCCAGCAGGTACCGGGACGTCAACTACGAGCAGTACTTC
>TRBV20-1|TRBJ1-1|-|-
CSASRDLNTEAFF
TGCAGTGCTAGTAGGGACCTGAACACTGAAGCTTTCTTT
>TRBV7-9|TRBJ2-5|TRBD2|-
CASSEGLAGPQETQYF
TGTGCCAGCAGCGAGGGACTAGCGGGGCCCCAAGAGACCCAGTACTTC
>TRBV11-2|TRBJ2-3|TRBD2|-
CASSPRTSGRGRDTQYF
TGTGCCAGCAGCCCTCGGACTAGCGGGAGAGGGCGGGATACGCAGTATTTT
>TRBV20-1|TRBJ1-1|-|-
CSAREANRVTYTEAFF
TGCAGTGCTAGAGAAGCGAACAGGGTTACGTACACTGAAGCTTTCTTT
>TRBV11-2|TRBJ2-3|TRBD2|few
CASSHHSGGSMDTQYF
TGTGCCAGCAGCCATCATAGCGGGGGGTCCATGGATACGCAGTATTTT
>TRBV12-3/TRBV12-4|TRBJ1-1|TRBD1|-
CASSFGTGAMNTEAFF
TGTGCCAGCAGTTTTGGGACAGGAGCAATGAACACTGAAGCTTTCTTT
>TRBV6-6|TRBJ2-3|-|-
CASSYRVREVTDTQYF
TGTGCCAGCAGTTACCGTGTGAGGGAAGTCACAGATACGCAGTATTTT
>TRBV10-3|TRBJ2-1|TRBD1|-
CAIRDRVNEQFF
TGTGCCATCAGGGACAGGGTGAATGAGCAGTTCTTC